The clone carrying this T cell receptor (beta chain) came up many times. Its antigen remains unknown. This entry is derived from a study of T cells after yellow fever vaccination. CDR1 and CDR2 from the germline V gene are SGHNT and YYREEE (reference sequence). This CDR3 has 15 residues. J lost 5 bases, V lost 4 bases, and 3 bases had no gene match. MiXCR, applied by TCRdb to the 5' RACE reads, yields one record per CDR3 protein. The data show about 400,000 distinct CDR3 sequences, 6.2% seen once. Study-wide results and limits: Secondary responses were weaker yet peaked faster, day 5 versus 15. Only a minor proportion of clonotypes was detected across both CD4 and CD8 compartments.

The receptor was derived from a man aged 30 to 39 who received the YFV17D yellow fever vaccine. This chain joins TRBV5-4 and TRBJ2-1; 13 nucleotides agree with TRBD2. The material was PBMCs, obtained 5 days after the yellow fever booster vaccination. The DNA of the CDR3 is TGTGCCAGCAGCCCGGGACTAGCGGGGAACAATGAGCAGTTCTTC. It yields the protein CASSPGLAGNNEQFF.